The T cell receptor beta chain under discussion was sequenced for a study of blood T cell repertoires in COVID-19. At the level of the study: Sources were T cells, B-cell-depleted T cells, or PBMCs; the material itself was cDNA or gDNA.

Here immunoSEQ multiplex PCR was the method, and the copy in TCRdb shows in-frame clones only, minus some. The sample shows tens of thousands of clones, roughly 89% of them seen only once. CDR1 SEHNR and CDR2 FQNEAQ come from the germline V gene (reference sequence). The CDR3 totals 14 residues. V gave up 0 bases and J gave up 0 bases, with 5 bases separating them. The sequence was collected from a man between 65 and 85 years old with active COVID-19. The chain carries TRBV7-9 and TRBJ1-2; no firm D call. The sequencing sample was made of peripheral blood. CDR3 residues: CASSLALTNYGYTF. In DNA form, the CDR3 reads TGTGCCAGCAGCTTAGCGCTAACTAACTATGGCTACACCTTC.